This T cell receptor (beta chain) was recorded in a study of cytotoxic CD8 clonotypes in ibrutinib-treated CLL. The data were produced by immunoSEQ multiplex PCR, yet TCRdb's version contains in-frame clones alone and is incomplete. The sample contains about 130,000 clones, 79% of which appear only once. Approximately 2 micrograms of genomic DNA from cryopreserved PBMCs went into TCR beta libraries. This CDR3 has 17 amino acids. The V gene lost 0 bases and the J gene lost 5 bases, with 18 bases spanning the gap. Germline V CDR1 and CDR2: LGHNA, YSLEER. V and J are TRBV4-3 and TRBJ2-3; weak D call: TRBD1 (7 bases). Material: PBMCs, obtained after 12 months of ibrutinib treatment. This sequence was found in a human donor with chronic lymphocytic leukemia. In DNA form, the CDR3 reads TGCGCCAGCAGCCAAGACCTGCGGGGACAGATTAAAGATACGCAGTATTTT. Amino acids: CASSQDLRGQIKDTQYF.